This T cell receptor beta chain originates from a study of post-analysis software for immune sequencing data. Regarding the study as a whole: Higher frequency in patients than in controls was seen for about five TRBV segments, with TRBV5-6, TRBV5-1 and TRBV20-1 among them.

This CDR3 has 15 residues. CDR1 and CDR2 from the germline V gene are DFQATT and SNEGSKA (reference sequence). V dropped 1 base and J dropped 2 bases, with 13 bases sitting between them. Unique molecular identifiers were carried by the TCR beta cDNA libraries. TCRdb reprocessed the PCR reads with MiXCR, giving one entry per CDR3 protein. Of approximately 770,000 distinct CDR3 sequences in the sample, approximately 44% were seen once. About this clonotype itself: The antigen remains unidentified.

The material sequenced was blood. This clonotype was sampled from a girl aged 5-17 years with multiple sclerosis. This chain links TRBV20-1 with TRBJ2-3; D may be TRBD1 or TRBD2 (5 bases each). The CDR3: CSARVGEGVTDTQYF. The DNA for the CDR3 is TGCAGTGCTAGAGTCGGGGAAGGGGTCACAGATACGCAGTATTTT.